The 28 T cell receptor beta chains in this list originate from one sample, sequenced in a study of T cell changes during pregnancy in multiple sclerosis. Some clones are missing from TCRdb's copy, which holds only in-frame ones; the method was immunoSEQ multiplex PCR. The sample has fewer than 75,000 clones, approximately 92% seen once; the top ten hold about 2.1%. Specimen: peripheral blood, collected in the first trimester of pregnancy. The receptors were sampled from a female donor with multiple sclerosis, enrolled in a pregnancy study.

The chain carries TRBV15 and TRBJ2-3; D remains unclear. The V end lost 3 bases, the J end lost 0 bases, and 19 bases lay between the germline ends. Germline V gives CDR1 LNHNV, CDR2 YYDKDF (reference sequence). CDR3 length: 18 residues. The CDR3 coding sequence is TGTGCCACCAGCAGGGAGAGAGTCCCACCCACTAGCACAGATACGCAGTATTTT. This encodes CATSRERVPPTSTDTQYF.

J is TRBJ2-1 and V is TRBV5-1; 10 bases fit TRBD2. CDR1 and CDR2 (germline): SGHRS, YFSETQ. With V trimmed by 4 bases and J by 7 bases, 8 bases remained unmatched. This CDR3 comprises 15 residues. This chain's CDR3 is CASSQPGLAINEQFF. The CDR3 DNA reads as TGCGCCAGCAGCCAACCGGGACTAGCGATTAATGAGCAGTTCTTC.

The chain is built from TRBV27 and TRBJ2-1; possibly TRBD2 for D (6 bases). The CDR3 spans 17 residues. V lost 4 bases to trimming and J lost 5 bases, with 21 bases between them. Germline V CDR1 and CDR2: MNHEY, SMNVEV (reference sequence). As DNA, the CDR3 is TGTGCCAGCAGTTCCCCTACAGGAACTAGCACGGACAATGAGCAGTTCTTC. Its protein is CASSSPTGTSTDNEQFF.

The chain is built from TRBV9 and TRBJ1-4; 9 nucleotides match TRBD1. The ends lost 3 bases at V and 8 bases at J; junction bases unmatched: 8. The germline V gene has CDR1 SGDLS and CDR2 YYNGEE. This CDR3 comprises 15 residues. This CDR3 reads CASSARDRELEKLFF. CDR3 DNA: TGTGCCAGCAGCGCCCGGGACAGGGAATTGGAAAAACTGTTTTTT.

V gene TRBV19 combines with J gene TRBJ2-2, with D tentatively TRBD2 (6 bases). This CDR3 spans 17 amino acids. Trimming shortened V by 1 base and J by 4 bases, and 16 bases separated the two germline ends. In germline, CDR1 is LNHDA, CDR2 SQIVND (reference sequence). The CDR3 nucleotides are TGTGCCAGTAGTATAGCCTTCTATGGGGGAGGCACCGGGGAGCTGTTTTTT. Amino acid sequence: CASSIAFYGGGTGELFF.

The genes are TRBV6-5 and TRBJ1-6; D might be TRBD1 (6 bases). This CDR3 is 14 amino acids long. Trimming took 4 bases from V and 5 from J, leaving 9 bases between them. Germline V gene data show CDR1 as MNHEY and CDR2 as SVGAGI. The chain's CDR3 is CASSFRDNNSPLHF. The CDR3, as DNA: TGTGCCAGCAGTTTCCGGGACAATAATTCACCCCTCCACTTT.

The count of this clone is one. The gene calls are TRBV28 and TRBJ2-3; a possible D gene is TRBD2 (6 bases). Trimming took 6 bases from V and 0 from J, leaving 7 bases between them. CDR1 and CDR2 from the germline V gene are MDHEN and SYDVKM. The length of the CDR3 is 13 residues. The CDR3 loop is CASRRDSTDTQYF. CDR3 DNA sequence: TGTGCCAGCAGGCGGGACAGCACAGATACGCAGTATTTT.

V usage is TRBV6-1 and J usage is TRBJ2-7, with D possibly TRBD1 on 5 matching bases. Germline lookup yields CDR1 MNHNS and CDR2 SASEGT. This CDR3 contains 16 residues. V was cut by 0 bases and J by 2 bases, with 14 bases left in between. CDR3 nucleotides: TGTGCCAGCAGTGAAGCTAAGGACACTGTTGCCTACGAGCAGTACTTC. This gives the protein CASSEAKDTVAYEQYF.

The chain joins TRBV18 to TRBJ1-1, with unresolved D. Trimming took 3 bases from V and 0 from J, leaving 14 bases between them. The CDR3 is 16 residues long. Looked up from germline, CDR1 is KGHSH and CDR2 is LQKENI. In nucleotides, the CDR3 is TGTGCCAGCTCACCTTCGGTTGACATTATGAACACTGAAGCTTTCTTT. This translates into CASSPSVDIMNTEAFF. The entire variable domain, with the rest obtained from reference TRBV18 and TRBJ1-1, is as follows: NAGVMQNPRHLVRRRGQEARLRCSPMKGHSHVYWYRQLPEEGLKFMVYLQKENIIDESGMPKERFSAEFPKEGPSILRIQQVVRGDSAAYFCASSPSVDIMNTEAFFGQGTRLTVV.

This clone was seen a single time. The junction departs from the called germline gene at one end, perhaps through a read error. The CDR3 DNA reads TGTGCCAGCAGCCTAGCGGGGGGGAACAATGAGCAGTTCTTC. It encodes CASSLAGGNNEQFF. V usage is TRBV7-9 and J usage is TRBJ2-1; 12 bases line up with TRBD2. The CDR3 covers 14 residues. Germline-derived CDR1 and CDR2 are SEHNR and FQNEAQ (reference sequence).

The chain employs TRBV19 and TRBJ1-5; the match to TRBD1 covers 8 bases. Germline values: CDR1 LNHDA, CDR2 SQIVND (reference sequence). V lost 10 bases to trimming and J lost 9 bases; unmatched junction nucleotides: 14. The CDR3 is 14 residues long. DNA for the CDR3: TGTGCCACCTCATCCGGGACAGGTTCTTTGCCCCAGCATTTT. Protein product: CATSSGTGSLPQHF.

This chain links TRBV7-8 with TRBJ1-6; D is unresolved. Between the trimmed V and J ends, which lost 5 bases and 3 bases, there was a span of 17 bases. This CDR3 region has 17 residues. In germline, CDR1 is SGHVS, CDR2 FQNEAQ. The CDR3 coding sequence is TGTGCCAGCAGCCGGGAGCGTAGGGCCATCTATAATTCACCCCTCCACTTT. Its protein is CASSRERRAIYNSPLHF.

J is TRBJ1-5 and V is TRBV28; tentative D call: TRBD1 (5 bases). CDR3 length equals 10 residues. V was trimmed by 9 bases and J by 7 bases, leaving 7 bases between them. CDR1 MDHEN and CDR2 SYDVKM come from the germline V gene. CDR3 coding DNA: TGTGCCAGTGGGGGGCAGCCCCAGCATTTT. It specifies CASGGQPQHF.

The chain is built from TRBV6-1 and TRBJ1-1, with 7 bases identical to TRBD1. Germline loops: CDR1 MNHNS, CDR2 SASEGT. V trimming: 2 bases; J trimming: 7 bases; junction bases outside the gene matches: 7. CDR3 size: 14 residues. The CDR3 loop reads CASSERGRGNEAFF. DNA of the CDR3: TGTGCCAGCAGTGAAAGGGGGCGAGGAAATGAAGCTTTCTTT.

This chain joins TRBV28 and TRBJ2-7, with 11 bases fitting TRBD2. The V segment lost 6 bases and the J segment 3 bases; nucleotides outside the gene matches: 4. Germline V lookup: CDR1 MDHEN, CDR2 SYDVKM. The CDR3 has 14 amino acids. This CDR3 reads CASRLAGGYYEQYF. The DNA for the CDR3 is TGTGCCAGCAGGCTAGCGGGGGGATACTACGAGCAGTACTTC.

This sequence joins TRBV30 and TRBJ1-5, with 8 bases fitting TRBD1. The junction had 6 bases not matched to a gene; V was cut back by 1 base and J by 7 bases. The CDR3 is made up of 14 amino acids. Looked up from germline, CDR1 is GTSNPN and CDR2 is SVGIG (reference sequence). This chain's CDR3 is CAWSGTGIGQPQHF. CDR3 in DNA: TGTGCCTGGAGTGGGACAGGGATTGGCCAGCCCCAGCATTTT.

CDR3: CASSLLTGHIYEQYF. Here the CDR3 DNA reads TGCGCCAGCAGCTTACTGACAGGCCACATCTACGAGCAGTACTTC. J is TRBJ2-7 and V is TRBV5-1, with D perhaps matching TRBD1 (6 bases). V lost 2 bases and J 3 bases, leaving 15 bases between the germline ends. CDR3 length: 15 amino acids. Per germline, CDR1 SGHRS and CDR2 YFSETQ.

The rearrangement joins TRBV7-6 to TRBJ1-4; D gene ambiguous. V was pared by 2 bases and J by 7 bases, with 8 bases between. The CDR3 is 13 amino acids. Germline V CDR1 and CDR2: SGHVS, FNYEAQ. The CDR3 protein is CASSLKRSEKLFF. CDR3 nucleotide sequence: TGTGCCAGCAGCTTAAAGAGGAGTGAAAAACTGTTTTTT.

CDR3 loop: CASSAWTSDTGELFF. The DNA for the CDR3 is TGTGCCAGCAGTGCCTGGACTAGTGACACCGGGGAGCTGTTTTTT. The chain carries TRBV28 and TRBJ2-2; 7 positions agree with TRBD2. Germline-derived CDR1 and CDR2 are MDHEN and SYDVKM. This CDR3 is 15 amino acids long. Germline trimming cut 5 bases from V and 3 bases from J; bases unmatched to any gene: 6.

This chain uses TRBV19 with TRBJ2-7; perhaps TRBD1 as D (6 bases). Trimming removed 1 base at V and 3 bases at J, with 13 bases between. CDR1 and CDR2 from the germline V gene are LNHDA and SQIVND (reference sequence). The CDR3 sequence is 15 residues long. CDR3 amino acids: CASSIVAGDFYEQYF. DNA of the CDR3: TGTGCCAGTAGTATAGTGGCAGGGGATTTCTACGAGCAGTACTTC.

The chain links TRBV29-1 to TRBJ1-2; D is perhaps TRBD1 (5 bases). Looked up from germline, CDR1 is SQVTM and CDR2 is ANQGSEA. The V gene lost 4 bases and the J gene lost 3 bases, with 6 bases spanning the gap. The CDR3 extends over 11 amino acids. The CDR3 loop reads CSVGGDYGYTF. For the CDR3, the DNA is TGCAGCGTTGGGGGGGACTATGGCTACACCTTC.

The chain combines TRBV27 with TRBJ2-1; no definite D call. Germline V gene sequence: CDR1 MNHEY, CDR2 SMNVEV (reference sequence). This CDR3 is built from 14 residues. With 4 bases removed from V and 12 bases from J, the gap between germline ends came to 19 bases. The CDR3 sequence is CASSSLFGGDGQFF. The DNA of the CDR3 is TGTGCCAGCAGTTCTTTGTTCGGCGGAGATGGGCAGTTCTTC.

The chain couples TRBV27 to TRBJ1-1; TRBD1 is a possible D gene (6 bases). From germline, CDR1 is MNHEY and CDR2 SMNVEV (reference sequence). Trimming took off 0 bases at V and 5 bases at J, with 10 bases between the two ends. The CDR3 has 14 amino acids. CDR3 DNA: TGTGCCAGCAGTTTATCCGGCAGGGGAACTGAAGCTTTCTTT. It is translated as CASSLSGRGTEAFF.

CDR3 sequence: CASSFQGVSYEQYF. Written as DNA, the CDR3 is TGTGCCAGCAGCTTCCAGGGGGTGTCCTACGAGCAGTACTTC. The chain has TRBV5-4 and TRBJ2-7; 7 nucleotides match TRBD1. This CDR3 has 14 amino acids. Germline V gene lookup returns CDR1 SGHNT and CDR2 YYREEE (reference sequence). V trimming: 2 bases; J trimming: 1 base; junction bases outside the gene matches: 3.

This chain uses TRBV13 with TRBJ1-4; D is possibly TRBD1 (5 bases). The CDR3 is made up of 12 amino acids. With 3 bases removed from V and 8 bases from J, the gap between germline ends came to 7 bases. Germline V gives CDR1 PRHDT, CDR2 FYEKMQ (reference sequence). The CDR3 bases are TGTGCCAGCAGCTTCACAGGAGAAAAACTGTTTTTT. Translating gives CASSFTGEKLFF.

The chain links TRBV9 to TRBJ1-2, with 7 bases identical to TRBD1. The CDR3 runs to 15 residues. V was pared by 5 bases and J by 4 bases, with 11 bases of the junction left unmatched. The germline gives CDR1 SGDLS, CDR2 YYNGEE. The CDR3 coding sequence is TGTGCCAGCAGAGGCTACCGGGACAGTGTCTATGGCTACACCTTC. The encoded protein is CASRGYRDSVYGYTF.

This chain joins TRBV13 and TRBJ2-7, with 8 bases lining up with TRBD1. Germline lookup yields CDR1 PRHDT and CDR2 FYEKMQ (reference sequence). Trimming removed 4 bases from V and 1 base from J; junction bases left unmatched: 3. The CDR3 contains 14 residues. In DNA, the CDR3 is TGTGCCAGCAGCTATGGGACAGGTTCCTACGAGCAGTACTTC. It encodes CASSYGTGSYEQYF.

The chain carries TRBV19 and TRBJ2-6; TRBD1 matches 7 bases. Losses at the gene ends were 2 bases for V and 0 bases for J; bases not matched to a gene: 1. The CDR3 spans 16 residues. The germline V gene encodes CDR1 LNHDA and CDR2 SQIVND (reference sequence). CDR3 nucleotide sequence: TGTGCCAGTAGTATAAGGGACAGCTCTGGGGCCAACGTCCTGACTTTC. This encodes CASSIRDSSGANVLTF.